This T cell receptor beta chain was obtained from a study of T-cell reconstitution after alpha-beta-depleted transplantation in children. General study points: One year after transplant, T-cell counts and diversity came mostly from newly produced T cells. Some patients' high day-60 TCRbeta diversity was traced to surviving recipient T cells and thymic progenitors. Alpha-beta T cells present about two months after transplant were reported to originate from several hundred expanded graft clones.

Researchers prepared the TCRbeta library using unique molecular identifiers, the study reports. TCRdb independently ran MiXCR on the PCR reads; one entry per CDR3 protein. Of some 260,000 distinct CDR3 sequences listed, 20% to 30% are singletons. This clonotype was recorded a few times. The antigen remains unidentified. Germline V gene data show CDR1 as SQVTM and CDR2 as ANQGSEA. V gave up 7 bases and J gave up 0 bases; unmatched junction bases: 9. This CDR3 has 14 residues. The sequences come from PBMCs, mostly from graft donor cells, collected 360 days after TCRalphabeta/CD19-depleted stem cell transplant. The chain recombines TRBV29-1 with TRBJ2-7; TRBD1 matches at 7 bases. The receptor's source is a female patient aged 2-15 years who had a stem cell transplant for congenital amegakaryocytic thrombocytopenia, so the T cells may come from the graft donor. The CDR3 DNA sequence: TGCAGCGCCCAAGACAGGGCCAGCTCCTACGAGCAGTACTTC. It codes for CSAQDRASSYEQYF.